This is a list of T cell receptor beta chains from one sample in a study of vaccination and CD4 T cells after COVID-19. The antigens these receptors bind are not known. TCRdb re-called the PCR reads through MiXCR, storing one row per CDR3 protein. The sample consists of 13,000 or so distinct CDR3 sequences, roughly 41% of them appearing once. Sequenced material: CD4+ T cells from blood, cultured in vitro, taken after SARS-CoV-2 vaccination. The receptor set was obtained from a human donor who had recovered from COVID-19. CDR3s leave out the opening cysteine and the closing phenylalanine or tryptophan. Size tells how often a clone was seen (once, few, many) or the class of an expanded clone, and some rows leave it out.

ASSLFGDSYEQY	NA	12	TRBV11-3	TRBJ2-7
ASSSPIAEKNEAF	NA	13	TRBV27	TRBJ1-1
ASGSRGVYEQY	NA	11	TRBV11-3	TRBJ2-7
SARPSGRQNEQY	NA	12	TRBV20-1	TRBJ2-7
ASSRSGGRTYEQY	few	13	TRBV7-3	TRBJ2-7
ASSVASYGYT	NA	10	TRBV6-1	TRBJ1-2
ASSLGLAGGYEQY	NA	13	TRBV5-1	TRBJ2-7
ATSDGNSPLH	few	10	TRBV24-1	TRBJ1-6
SASNRGWTEAF	few	11	TRBV20-1	TRBJ1-1
ASSRRQGESPLH	few	12	TRBV7-2	TRBJ1-6
ASSGGNTGELF	NA	11	TRBV10-1	TRBJ2-2
ASSLEGSSNQPQH	NA	13	TRBV5-1	TRBJ1-5
ASSLGTNTEAF	few	11	TRBV5-1	TRBJ1-1
ASSVGPDTGELF	NA	12	TRBV27	TRBJ2-2
ASSLDGVVNTEAF	few	13	TRBV11-3	TRBJ1-1
ASSYSSGSNEQF	few	12	TRBV6-5	TRBJ2-1
ASSLSGEQY	few	9	TRBV7-9	TRBJ2-7
ASSLAGSGLSTEAF	medium-sized	14	TRBV7-8	TRBJ1-1
ASSHLTGNNEQF	NA	12	TRBV14	TRBJ2-1
ASSGLPGQGINEQF	NA	14	TRBV6-4	TRBJ2-1
ASSQDPRGGYT	NA	11	TRBV3-1	TRBJ1-2
ASQPNSNQPQH	NA	11	TRBV28	TRBJ1-5
SAKQGAGTQETQY	NA	13	TRBV20-1	TRBJ2-5
ASSLDWGPTGELF	NA	13	TRBV7-2	TRBJ2-2
ASSKRLAGAYEQY	NA	13	TRBV28	TRBJ2-7
ASRTSGIYEQF	NA	11	TRBV12-3/TRBV12-4	TRBJ2-1
AISGGQVNTEAF	few	12	TRBV10-3	TRBJ1-1
ASSLQRGAQETQY	NA	13	TRBV7-2	TRBJ2-5
ASSFSLISTDTQY	NA	13	TRBV27	TRBJ2-3
ASSPGTDRGLGPQH	few	14	TRBV7-2	TRBJ1-5
KLDQGQGSAEAF	few	12	TRBV20-1	TRBJ1-1
SASSGVGGFGNQPQH	NA	15	TRBV20-1	TRBJ1-5
SAQRGGRADTQY	few	12	TRBV20-1	TRBJ2-3
ASSQGRGREETQY	NA	13	TRBV7-2	TRBJ2-5
ASSFRTSGSREQF	NA	13	TRBV7-2	TRBJ2-1
ASSVASQTFAGETQY	few	15	TRBV9	TRBJ2-5
ASSFSGDLDTQY	NA	12	TRBV5-1	TRBJ2-3
SASTENTEAF	few	10	TRBV20-1	TRBJ1-1
ASSLSGVLQEQY	NA	12	TRBV12-3/TRBV12-4	TRBJ2-7
SAGGGAGSSYNSPLH	NA	15	TRBV20-1	TRBJ1-6
AWSVAHTGELF	NA	11	TRBV30	TRBJ2-2
SVLQTGTTDTQY	NA	12	TRBV20-1	TRBJ2-3
ASSEGQQETQY	once	11	TRBV11-2	TRBJ2-5
ASSRTGGWDTQY	NA	12	TRBV6-2/TRBV6-3	TRBJ2-3
SARLTSGYNEQF	few	12	TRBV20-1	TRBJ2-1
ASSELRGEGETQY	NA	13	TRBV28	TRBJ2-5
AWSLANEAF	NA	9	TRBV30	TRBJ1-1
ASSLWTGGSYEQY	NA	13	TRBV5-4	TRBJ2-7
SATGTSGGTDTQY	NA	13	TRBV20-1	TRBJ2-3
ASSLAGALGHGYT	few	13	TRBV28	TRBJ1-2
ASSYSLGAHGYT	few	12	TRBV6-2/TRBV6-3	TRBJ1-2
ASSPGQTGNSPLH	few	13	TRBV7-9	TRBJ1-6
ASSLGSVGPYGYT	NA	13	TRBV12-3/TRBV12-4	TRBJ1-2
SGSELGSPLH	NA	10	TRBV20-1	TRBJ1-6